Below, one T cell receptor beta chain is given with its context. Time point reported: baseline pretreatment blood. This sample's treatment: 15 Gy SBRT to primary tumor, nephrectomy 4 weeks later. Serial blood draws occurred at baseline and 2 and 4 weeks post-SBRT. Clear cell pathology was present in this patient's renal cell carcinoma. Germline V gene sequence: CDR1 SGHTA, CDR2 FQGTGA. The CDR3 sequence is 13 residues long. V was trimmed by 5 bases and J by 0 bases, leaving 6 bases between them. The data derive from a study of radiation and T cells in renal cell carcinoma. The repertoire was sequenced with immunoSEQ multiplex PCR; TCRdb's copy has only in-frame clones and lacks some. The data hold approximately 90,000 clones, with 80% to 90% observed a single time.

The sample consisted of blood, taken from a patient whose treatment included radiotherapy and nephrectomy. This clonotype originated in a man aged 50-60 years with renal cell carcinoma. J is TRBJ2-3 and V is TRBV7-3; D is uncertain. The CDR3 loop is CASSRSSTDTQYF. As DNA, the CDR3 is TGTGCCAGCAGCCGATCTAGCACAGATACGCAGTATTTT.